Presented here are 11 T cell receptor beta chains from one specimen sequenced in a study of identifying expanded T cells in peripheral blood. The repertoire was sequenced with immunoSEQ multiplex PCR; TCRdb's copy has only in-frame clones and lacks some. The sample lists 85,000 to 90,000 clones, approximately 83% seen once, with around 5.6% in the top ten. The sequenced sample was blood. The receptors were sampled from a person aged 18 to 75 in good health.

The chain has TRBV4-1 and TRBJ1-4, with D possibly matching TRBD1 (6 bases). The V gene's germline CDR1 is MGHRA and CDR2 YSYEKL. The CDR3 is made up of 16 amino acids. V was pared by 0 bases and J by 8 bases, with 16 bases between. The CDR3 nucleotides are TGCGCCAGCAGCCAAGAACAGGGAAGACGACGAGAAAAACTGTTTTTT. As protein: CASSQEQGRRREKLFF.

This sequence joins TRBV11-2 and TRBJ1-1; D remains unclear. The CDR3 is 12 amino acids. Trimming removed 4 bases at V and 4 bases at J, with 7 bases between. Looked up from germline, CDR1 is SGHAT and CDR2 is FQNNGV. Here the CDR3 DNA reads TGTGCCAGCAGCTGGGGTGGCACTGAAGCTTTCTTT. Residues: CASSWGGTEAFF.

The chain recombines TRBV7-9 with TRBJ2-1; TRBD1 matches at 8 bases. The germline gives CDR1 SEHNR, CDR2 FQNEAQ (reference sequence). This CDR3 spans 17 amino acids. With 0 bases clipped from V and 7 bases from J, the junction kept 11 bases outside the gene matches. This chain's CDR3 is CASSLAPGQETRNEQFF. CDR3 sequence (DNA): TGTGCCAGCAGCTTAGCCCCGGGACAGGAGACTAGGAATGAGCAGTTCTTC. Drawing the rest from reference TRBV7-9 and TRBJ2-1, the complete variable domain is DTGVSQNPRHKITKRGQNVTFRCDPISEHNRLYWYRQTLGQGPEFLTYFQNEAQLEKSRLLSDRFSAERPKGSFSTLEIQRTEQGDSAMYLCASSLAPGQETRNEQFFGPGTRLTVL.

The V call is TRBV20-1, the J call TRBJ1-3; no firm D call. Trimming removed 3 bases from V and 8 bases from J, with 8 bases in between. The germline V gene has CDR1 DFQATT and CDR2 SNEGSKA (reference sequence). This CDR3 has 11 amino acids. The CDR3 region is CSASRSDTIYF. Here the CDR3 DNA reads TGCAGTGCTAGTCGGTCGGACACCATATATTTT.

The chain uses TRBV6-5 and TRBJ1-1; D gene uncertain. Germline values: CDR1 MNHEY, CDR2 SVGAGI. The V end was cut by 2 bases, the J end by 10 bases, with 14 bases between. CDR3 length equals 13 residues. The CDR3 DNA reads as TGTGCCAGCAGTTACGACCAAAGATTCGGAGCTTTCTTT. Protein sequence: CASSYDQRFGAFF.

The V call is TRBV7-9, the J call TRBJ2-7, with D unresolved. The CDR3 runs 12 residues. V dropped 3 bases and J dropped 6 bases, with 9 bases sitting between them. Germline V gene sequence: CDR1 SEHNR, CDR2 FQNEAQ (reference sequence). Here the CDR3 reads CASSFFPAEQYF. CDR3 sequence (DNA): TGTGCCAGCAGCTTCTTTCCGGCCGAGCAGTACTTC.

The V and J genes are TRBV30 and TRBJ1-1; no clear D. The CDR3 spans 13 residues. Looked up from germline, CDR1 is GTSNPN and CDR2 is SVGIG (reference sequence). Deletions cut 0 bases from V and 2 bases from J, with 7 bases between. The CDR3 protein is CAWSVGSNTEAFF. For the CDR3, the DNA is TGTGCCTGGAGTGTTGGGAGCAACACTGAAGCTTTCTTT.

The V and J genes are TRBV4-1 and TRBJ1-2; TRBD1 might be the D (5 bases). Germline V gene data show CDR1 as MGHRA and CDR2 as YSYEKL. The CDR3 consists of 15 residues. V dropped 0 bases and J dropped 2 bases, with 10 bases sitting between them. The CDR3 nucleotides are TGCGCCAGCAGCCAAGATGACAGAATGAACTATGGCTACACCTTC. It translates to CASSQDDRMNYGYTF.

The CDR3 region is CASSLRWAHGELFF. The CDR3 DNA follows: TGTGCCAGCAGTTTGCGATGGGCGCACGGGGAGCTGTTTTTT. The chain recombines TRBV6-5 with TRBJ2-2; D gene unclear. Trimming removed 4 bases from V and 7 bases from J, with 13 bases in between. Germline CDR1 MNHEY, CDR2 SVGAGI. The length of the CDR3 is 14 residues.

V usage is TRBV19 and J usage is TRBJ2-2, with TRBD1 as a possible D gene (6 bases). V lost 6 bases, J lost 3 bases, and 20 bases lay in between. This CDR3 region has 17 residues. Germline V gene data show CDR1 as LNHDA and CDR2 as SQIVND (reference sequence). CDR3 sequence: CASSPSTGNFYTGELFF. For the CDR3, the DNA is TGTGCCAGTAGCCCCTCGACAGGAAATTTTTACACCGGGGAGCTGTTTTTT.

The chain combines TRBV5-1 with TRBJ2-5, with 8 bases matching TRBD1. Per the germline V gene, CDR1 is SGHRS and CDR2 is YFSETQ. The CDR3 contains 14 residues. The V and J ends lost 7 bases and 5 bases, in that order; junction bases with no gene match: 10. CDR3 bases: TGCGCCAGCCAAAGGACAGGGAAGGAGGAGACCCAGTACTTC. Translating it yields CASQRTGKEETQYF.